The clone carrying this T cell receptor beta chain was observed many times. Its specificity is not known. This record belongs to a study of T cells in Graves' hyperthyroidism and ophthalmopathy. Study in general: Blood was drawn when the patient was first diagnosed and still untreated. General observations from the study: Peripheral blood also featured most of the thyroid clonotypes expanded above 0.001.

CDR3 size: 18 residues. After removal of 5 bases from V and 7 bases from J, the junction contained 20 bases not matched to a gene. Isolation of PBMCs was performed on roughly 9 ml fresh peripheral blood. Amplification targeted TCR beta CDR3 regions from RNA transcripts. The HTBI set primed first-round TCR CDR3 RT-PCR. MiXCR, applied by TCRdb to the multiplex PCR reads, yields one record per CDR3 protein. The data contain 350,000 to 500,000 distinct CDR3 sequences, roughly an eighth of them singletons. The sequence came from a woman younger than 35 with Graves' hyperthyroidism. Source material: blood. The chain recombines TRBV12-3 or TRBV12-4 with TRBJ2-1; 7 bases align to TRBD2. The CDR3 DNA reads TGTGCCAGCAGTCTCCGAGCGGGACTACCAAGAACCGAGAATGAGCAGTTCTTC. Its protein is CASSLRAGLPRTENEQFF.